The entry that follows covers one T cell receptor (beta chain) sequence. The antigen is not known. The entry originates in a study of graft-versus-host responses after intestinal transplantation. Sequencing was performed with immunoSEQ multiplex PCR; in TCRdb, only in-frame clones are kept and a portion is missing. The sample yields 80,000 to 100,000 clones, about 93% seen once. Trimming removed 1 base from V and 4 bases from J; junction bases left unmatched: 11. This CDR3 contains 17 residues. CDR1 and CDR2 (germline): SGHVT, SQSDAQ. This clonotype was obtained from a human donor who received an intestinal transplant. The specimen comprised unstimulated CD4+ T cells sorted from spleen or lymph node cells, sampled before intestinal transplant. V usage is TRBV7-4 and J usage is TRBJ2-7; 9 nucleotides align to TRBD2. The CDR3 sequence is CASSLGVGGRAVYEQYF. The CDR3 DNA is TGTGCCAGCAGCTTAGGTGTAGGCGGGAGGGCTGTTTACGAGCAGTACTTC.